This T cell receptor beta chain derives from a study of CXCR3-negative and CXCR3-positive naive CD8 T cells. Turning to the study itself: The total count of TRB reads reached around 130 million, and each library contributed about 1.5 +/- 0.3 million. Whole-study findings and limits: The level of CXCR3 expression partially decreased after cryopreservation; the majority of assays used fresh PBMCs.

Naive CD8+ T lymphocytes were specified as CD45RO-CCR7+CD27+CD95-. By frequency, this clonotype is medium-sized. Its antigen is currently unknown. The TRB libraries of cDNA were built by UMI-labeled 5' RACE. TCRdb reprocessed the 5' RACE reads, with one entry per CDR3 protein and no DNA. The sample holds thousands of distinct CDR3 sequences. The CDR3 covers 15 residues. The germline CDR1 and CDR2 sequences are SGHRS and YFSETQ. The sample comprised naive CXCR3- CD8+ T cells from blood. The subset: CD45RO-CCR7+CD27+CD95- naive CD8+ T cells lacking CXCR3 (TNR3-). J is TRBJ2-2 and V is TRBV5-1; TCRdb reports TRBD1, a call that lacks DNA to check it against. This receptor was identified in a human donor in good health. Some clones in this sample may be carry-over from other donors' samples. CDR3 residues: CASSLTGPNTGELFF.